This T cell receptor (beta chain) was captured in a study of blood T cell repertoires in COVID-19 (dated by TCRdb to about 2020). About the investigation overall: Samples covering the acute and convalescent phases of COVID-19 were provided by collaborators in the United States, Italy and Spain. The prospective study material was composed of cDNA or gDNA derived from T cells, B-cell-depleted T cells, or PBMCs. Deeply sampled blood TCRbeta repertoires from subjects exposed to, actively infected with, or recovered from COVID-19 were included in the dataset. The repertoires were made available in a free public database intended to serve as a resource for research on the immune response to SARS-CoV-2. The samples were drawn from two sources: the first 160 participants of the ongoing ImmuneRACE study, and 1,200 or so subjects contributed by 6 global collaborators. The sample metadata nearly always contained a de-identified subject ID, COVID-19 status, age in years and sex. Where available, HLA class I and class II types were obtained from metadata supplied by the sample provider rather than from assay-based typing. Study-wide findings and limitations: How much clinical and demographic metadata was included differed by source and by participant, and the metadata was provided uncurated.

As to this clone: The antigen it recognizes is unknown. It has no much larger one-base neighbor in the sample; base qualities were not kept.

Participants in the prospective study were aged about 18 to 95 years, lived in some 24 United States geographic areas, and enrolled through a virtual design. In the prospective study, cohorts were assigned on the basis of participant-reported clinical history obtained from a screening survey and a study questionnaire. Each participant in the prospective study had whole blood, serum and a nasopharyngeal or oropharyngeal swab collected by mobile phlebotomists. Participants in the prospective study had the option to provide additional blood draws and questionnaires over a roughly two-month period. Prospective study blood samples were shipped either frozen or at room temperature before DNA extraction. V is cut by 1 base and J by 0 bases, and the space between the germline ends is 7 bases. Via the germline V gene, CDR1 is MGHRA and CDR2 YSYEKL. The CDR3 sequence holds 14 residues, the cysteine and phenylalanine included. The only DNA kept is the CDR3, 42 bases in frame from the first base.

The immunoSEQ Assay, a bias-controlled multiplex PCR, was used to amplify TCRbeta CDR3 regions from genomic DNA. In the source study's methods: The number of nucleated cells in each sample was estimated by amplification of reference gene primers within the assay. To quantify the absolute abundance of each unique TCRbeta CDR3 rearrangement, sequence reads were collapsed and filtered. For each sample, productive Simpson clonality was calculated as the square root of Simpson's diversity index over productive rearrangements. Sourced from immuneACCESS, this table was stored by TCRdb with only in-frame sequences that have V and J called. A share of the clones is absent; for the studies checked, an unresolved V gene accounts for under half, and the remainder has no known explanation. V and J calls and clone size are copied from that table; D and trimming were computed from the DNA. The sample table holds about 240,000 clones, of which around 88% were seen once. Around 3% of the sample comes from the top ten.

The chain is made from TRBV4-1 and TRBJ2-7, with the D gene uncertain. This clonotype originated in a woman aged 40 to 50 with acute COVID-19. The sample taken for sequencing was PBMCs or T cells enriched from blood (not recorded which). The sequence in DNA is TGCGCCAGCAGCCAAGTTTACAGCTCCTACGAGCAGTACTTC. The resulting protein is CASSQVYSSYEQYF.